The rows below give T cell receptor beta chains drawn from one sample of a study of T cells after posttransplantation cyclophosphamide. The repertoire was sequenced with immunoSEQ multiplex PCR; TCRdb's copy has only in-frame clones and lacks some. The sample has tens of thousands of clones, none seen only once. Sequencing used PBMCs. These receptors all stem from a man aged 35 to 55 in good health, CMV-negative, and a related stem cell transplant donor. Each CDR3 is given with its conserved first and last residue. The order of the fields is CDR3 protein, CDR3 DNA, D gene, clone size, V gene, J gene. The D gene is left open where the match is weak. Some rows have no size entry. The others give once, few or many, or a class for an expanded clone.

CDR3 protein: CASSFRDRDNEQFF
CDR3 DNA: TGTGCCAGCAGCTTCCGGGACAGGGACAATGAGCAGTTCTTC
D gene: TRBD1
clone size: many
V gene: TRBV5-4
J gene: TRBJ2-1

CDR3 protein: CASSPNRTFSQTQYF
CDR3 DNA: TGTGCCAGCAGCCCCAACCGGACATTTTCACAGACCCAGTACTTC
D gene: -
clone size: few
V gene: TRBV11-3
J gene: TRBJ2-5

CDR3 protein: CASSMYFYSNQPQHF
CDR3 DNA: TGTGCCAGTAGTATGTACTTCTATAGCAATCAGCCCCAGCATTTT
D gene: -
clone size: many
V gene: TRBV19
J gene: TRBJ1-5

CDR3 protein: CASSGAYLRDRVYGYTF
CDR3 DNA: TGTGCCAGCAGTGGCGCTTACCTGAGGGACAGGGTATATGGCTACACCTTC
D gene: TRBD1
clone size: many
V gene: TRBV6-1
J gene: TRBJ1-2

CDR3 protein: CASRTTPSGRAGELFF
CDR3 DNA: TGTGCCAGCAGGACAACACCTAGCGGGAGGGCCGGGGAGCTGTTTTTT
D gene: TRBD2
clone size: many
V gene: TRBV7-9
J gene: TRBJ2-2

CDR3 protein: CASSSGQANYGYTF
CDR3 DNA: TGTGCCAGCAGTTCGGGACAGGCGAACTATGGCTACACCTTC
D gene: TRBD1
clone size: many
V gene: TRBV28
J gene: TRBJ1-2

CDR3 protein: CASSLMPGEEQFF
CDR3 DNA: TGTGCCAGCAGCCTAATGCCAGGGGAGGAGCAGTTCTTC
D gene: -
clone size: many
V gene: TRBV4-2
J gene: TRBJ2-1

CDR3 protein: CSVVLFGSGKDTQYF
CDR3 DNA: TGCAGCGTTGTCTTGTTCGGGAGCGGGAAAGATACGCAGTATTTT
D gene: TRBD2
clone size: many
V gene: TRBV29-1
J gene: TRBJ2-3

CDR3 protein: CASSFLAGGLNEQFF
CDR3 DNA: TGTGCCAGCAGTTTCCTAGCGGGAGGCCTGAATGAGCAGTTCTTC
D gene: TRBD2
clone size: many
V gene: TRBV28
J gene: TRBJ2-1

CDR3 protein: CASSLLASGQETQYF
CDR3 DNA: TGCGCCAGCAGCTTATTAGCGAGCGGCCAAGAGACCCAGTACTTC
D gene: -
clone size: many
V gene: TRBV5-1
J gene: TRBJ2-5

CDR3 protein: CASSQGTTTGELFF
CDR3 DNA: TGCGCCAGCAGCCAGGGGACTACCACCGGGGAGCTGTTTTTT
D gene: TRBD2
clone size: many
V gene: TRBV4-3
J gene: TRBJ2-2

CDR3 protein: CASTLLDRGMTSGSLRKRSYEQYF
CDR3 DNA: TGCGCCAGCACCCTCCTGGACAGGGGGATGACTAGCGGGAGTCTGAGAAAAAGGTCCTACGAGCAGTACTTC
D gene: TRBD2
clone size: many
V gene: TRBV10-1
J gene: TRBJ2-7

CDR3 protein: CASGHAGSYEQYF
CDR3 DNA: TGTGCAAGCGGTCATGCGGGCTCCTACGAGCAGTACTTC
D gene: -
clone size: many
V gene: TRBV28
J gene: TRBJ2-7

CDR3 protein: CASGASSGSNNEQFF
CDR3 DNA: TGTGCCAGCGGAGCATCCAGCGGGAGTAATAATGAGCAGTTCTTC
D gene: TRBD2
clone size: many
V gene: TRBV6-1
J gene: TRBJ2-1

CDR3 protein: CASVPGLRKETQYF
CDR3 DNA: TGTGCCAGCGTCCCGGGACTCCGGAAAGAGACCCAGTACTTC
D gene: -
clone size: many
V gene: TRBV2
J gene: TRBJ2-5

CDR3 protein: CASAAWTGGIEGELFF
CDR3 DNA: TGTGCCAGCGCGGCCTGGACAGGGGGAATCGAGGGGGAGCTGTTTTTT
D gene: TRBD1
clone size: many
V gene: TRBV11-3
J gene: TRBJ2-2

CDR3 protein: CASSLSSGKPESQSGKLFF
CDR3 DNA: TGTGCCAGCAGTTTATCCTCCGGGAAGCCCGAGTCTCAATCGGGAAAACTGTTTTTT
D gene: -
clone size: many
V gene: TRBV28
J gene: TRBJ1-4

CDR3 protein: CASSDLPQGAGEKLFF
CDR3 DNA: TGTGCCAGCAGTGATTTGCCTCAGGGGGCTGGTGAAAAACTGTTTTTT
D gene: TRBD1
clone size: many
V gene: TRBV2
J gene: TRBJ1-4

CDR3 protein: CASSLALLDRDEQYF
CDR3 DNA: TGTGCCAGCAGCTTAGCGCTTTTGGACAGGGACGAGCAGTACTTC
D gene: TRBD1
clone size: many
V gene: TRBV7-9
J gene: TRBJ2-7

CDR3 protein: CATSSGTSDYNEQFF
CDR3 DNA: TGTGCCACCAGCAGCGGGACTAGCGATTACAATGAGCAGTTCTTC
D gene: TRBD2
clone size: many
V gene: TRBV15
J gene: TRBJ2-1

CDR3 protein: CASSNPGTGPDGEAFF
CDR3 DNA: TGTGCCAGCAGTAACCCCGGGACAGGGCCGGACGGTGAAGCTTTCTTT
D gene: TRBD1
clone size: many
V gene: TRBV6-6
J gene: TRBJ1-1

CDR3 protein: CASSLPGLAGDSYEQYF
CDR3 DNA: TGTGCCAGCAGCTTACCGGGACTAGCGGGAGACTCCTACGAGCAGTACTTC
D gene: TRBD2
clone size: many
V gene: TRBV7-9
J gene: TRBJ2-7

CDR3 protein: CASSSGDFSDANTQYF
CDR3 DNA: TGCGCCAGCAGCTCCGGGGACTTCTCCGACGCAAATACGCAGTATTTT
D gene: -
clone size: many
V gene: TRBV5-1
J gene: TRBJ2-3

CDR3 protein: CASSPNMLGIKNTGGLFF
CDR3 DNA: TGTGCCAGCAGCCCAAACATGCTGGGGATCAAGAACACCGGGGGGCTGTTTTTT
D gene: -
clone size: few
V gene: TRBV28
J gene: TRBJ2-2

CDR3 protein: CASSPSGGRLETQYF
CDR3 DNA: TGTGCCAGCAGTCCGTCGGGGGGGCGATTGGAGACCCAGTACTTC
D gene: TRBD2
clone size: many
V gene: TRBV5-5
J gene: TRBJ2-5

CDR3 protein: CASSPGLLYTGELFF
CDR3 DNA: TGTGCCAGCAGTCCGGGACTACTGTACACCGGGGAGCTGTTTTTT
D gene: TRBD2
clone size: many
V gene: TRBV27
J gene: TRBJ2-2

CDR3 protein: CASSRSGRSADTQYF
CDR3 DNA: TGTGCCAGCAGCCGGAGCGGGAGAAGTGCAGATACGCAGTATTTT
D gene: TRBD2
clone size: many
V gene: TRBV11-1
J gene: TRBJ2-3

CDR3 protein: CASSFNGGQGGEKLFF
CDR3 DNA: TGTGCCAGCAGCTTTAACGGAGGACAGGGTGGGGAAAAACTGTTTTTT
D gene: TRBD1
clone size: many
V gene: TRBV5-4
J gene: TRBJ1-4

CDR3 protein: CASSFGGTYNEQFF
CDR3 DNA: TGCGCCAGCAGCTTCGGGGGTACCTACAATGAGCAGTTCTTC
D gene: -
clone size: many
V gene: TRBV5-1
J gene: TRBJ2-1

CDR3 protein: CASSYWPGDGTGDHEQFF
CDR3 DNA: TGTGCCAGCAGCTATTGGCCTGGGGACGGGACAGGGGATCATGAGCAGTTCTTC
D gene: TRBD1
clone size: many
V gene: TRBV5-6
J gene: TRBJ2-1

CDR3 protein: CSVARLNQETQYF
CDR3 DNA: TGCAGCGTTGCCAGGCTAAACCAAGAGACCCAGTACTTC
D gene: -
clone size: many
V gene: TRBV29-1
J gene: TRBJ2-5

CDR3 protein: CASSLGGLNEKLFF
CDR3 DNA: TGTGCCAGCAGTTTAGGTGGGCTCAATGAAAAACTGTTTTTT
D gene: -
clone size: many
V gene: TRBV28
J gene: TRBJ1-4

CDR3 protein: CASSLVGVDLSGANVLTF
CDR3 DNA: TGTGCCAGCAGCTTAGTGGGAGTGGACCTCTCTGGGGCCAACGTCCTGACTTTC
D gene: -
clone size: many
V gene: TRBV7-8
J gene: TRBJ2-6

CDR3 protein: CASSLDPTRQEQYF
CDR3 DNA: TGTGCCAGCAGCTTAGACCCGACTAGGCAAGAGCAGTACTTC
D gene: -
clone size: many
V gene: TRBV11-3
J gene: TRBJ2-7

CDR3 protein: CASSNLGGETQYF
CDR3 DNA: TGTGCCAGTAGTAACTTGGGAGGAGAGACCCAGTACTTC
D gene: -
clone size: many
V gene: TRBV19
J gene: TRBJ2-5

CDR3 protein: CASSPLTGNTGELFF
CDR3 DNA: TGTGCCAGCTCACCATTAACGGGGAACACCGGGGAGCTGTTTTTT
D gene: -
clone size: many
V gene: TRBV18
J gene: TRBJ2-2

CDR3 protein: CASSGSGTDLAKNIQYF
CDR3 DNA: TGTGCCAGCAGCGGGTCCGGGACTGACTTAGCCAAAAACATTCAGTACTTC
D gene: -
clone size: many
V gene: TRBV7-9
J gene: TRBJ2-4

CDR3 protein: CASSPGTGQETQYF
CDR3 DNA: TGTGCCAGCAGTCCCGGGACAGGCCAAGAGACCCAGTACTTC
D gene: TRBD1
clone size: -
V gene: TRBV6-6
J gene: TRBJ2-5

CDR3 protein: CASSLMYREGTEAFF
CDR3 DNA: TGTGCCAGCAGTTTAATGTACAGGGAGGGCACTGAAGCTTTCTTT
D gene: -
clone size: many
V gene: TRBV27
J gene: TRBJ1-1

CDR3 protein: CASSFTGGSGTEAFF
CDR3 DNA: TGTGCCAGCAGCTTCACAGGGGGCTCGGGCACTGAAGCTTTCTTT
D gene: TRBD1
clone size: many
V gene: TRBV7-9
J gene: TRBJ1-1

CDR3 protein: CASSSPGTSGMNEQFF
CDR3 DNA: TGTGCCAGCAGCTCACCCGGGACTAGCGGGATGAATGAGCAGTTCTTC
D gene: TRBD2
clone size: many
V gene: TRBV5-8
J gene: TRBJ2-1

CDR3 protein: CASSPRGTERYEQYF
CDR3 DNA: TGTGCCAGCAGCCCCAGAGGGACAGAGCGATACGAGCAGTACTTC
D gene: TRBD1
clone size: many
V gene: TRBV9
J gene: TRBJ2-7

CDR3 protein: CASSFFLYQPQHF
CDR3 DNA: TGTGCCAGCAGCTTCTTTCTTTATCAGCCCCAGCATTTT
D gene: -
clone size: many
V gene: TRBV7-2
J gene: TRBJ1-5

CDR3 protein: CASSWGQVGTEAFF
CDR3 DNA: TGTGCCAGCAGCTGGGGACAAGTGGGCACTGAAGCTTTCTTT
D gene: -
clone size: many
V gene: TRBV5-8
J gene: TRBJ1-1

CDR3 protein: CASSAGLAPSYEQYF
CDR3 DNA: TGCGCCAGCAGTGCCGGACTAGCACCTTCCTACGAGCAGTACTTC
D gene: TRBD2
clone size: many
V gene: TRBV10-1
J gene: TRBJ2-7

CDR3 protein: CASQPGVAAQETQYF
CDR3 DNA: TGTGCCAGTCAACCCGGGGTAGCGGCGCAAGAGACCCAGTACTTC
D gene: -
clone size: many
V gene: TRBV19
J gene: TRBJ2-5

CDR3 protein: CASSTGGLKAFF
CDR3 DNA: TGTGCCAGTAGTACAGGGGGATTGAAAGCTTTCTTT
D gene: TRBD1
clone size: many
V gene: TRBV19
J gene: TRBJ1-1

CDR3 protein: CATLSRNEQFF
CDR3 DNA: TGTGCCACCCTTTCGCGGAATGAGCAGTTCTTC
D gene: -
clone size: many
V gene: TRBV5-5
J gene: TRBJ2-1

CDR3 protein: CASTGYNEQFF
CDR3 DNA: TGTGCCAGCACCGGGTACAATGAGCAGTTCTTC
D gene: -
clone size: few
V gene: TRBV6-5
J gene: TRBJ2-1

CDR3 protein: CASSQDRGSGDGEQYF
CDR3 DNA: TGCGCCAGCAGCCAAGATCGAGGGAGCGGTGATGGCGAGCAGTACTTC
D gene: -
clone size: many
V gene: TRBV4-1
J gene: TRBJ2-7

CDR3 protein: CASSLEVTNRGEQFF
CDR3 DNA: TGTGCCAGCAGCTTAGAGGTGACTAACCGGGGTGAGCAGTTCTTC
D gene: -
clone size: many
V gene: TRBV7-7
J gene: TRBJ2-1

CDR3 protein: CASQPRVRSGETQYF
CDR3 DNA: TGTGCCAGCCAGCCCAGGGTACGTTCGGGAGAGACCCAGTACTTC
D gene: -
clone size: many
V gene: TRBV7-9
J gene: TRBJ2-5

CDR3 protein: CASSLAFYRGTDTQYF
CDR3 DNA: TGTGCCAGCAGCTTAGCGTTCTACAGGGGCACAGATACGCAGTATTTT
D gene: -
clone size: many
V gene: TRBV7-9
J gene: TRBJ2-3

CDR3 protein: CASSSGVGTDTQYF
CDR3 DNA: TGTGCCAGCAGCTCAGGGGTAGGAACAGATACGCAGTATTTT
D gene: -
clone size: many
V gene: TRBV5-4
J gene: TRBJ2-3

CDR3 protein: CASSLELAGGNTQYF
CDR3 DNA: TGTGCCAGCAGCTTAGAACTAGCGGGGGGGAATACGCAGTATTTT
D gene: TRBD2
clone size: many
V gene: TRBV7-2
J gene: TRBJ2-3